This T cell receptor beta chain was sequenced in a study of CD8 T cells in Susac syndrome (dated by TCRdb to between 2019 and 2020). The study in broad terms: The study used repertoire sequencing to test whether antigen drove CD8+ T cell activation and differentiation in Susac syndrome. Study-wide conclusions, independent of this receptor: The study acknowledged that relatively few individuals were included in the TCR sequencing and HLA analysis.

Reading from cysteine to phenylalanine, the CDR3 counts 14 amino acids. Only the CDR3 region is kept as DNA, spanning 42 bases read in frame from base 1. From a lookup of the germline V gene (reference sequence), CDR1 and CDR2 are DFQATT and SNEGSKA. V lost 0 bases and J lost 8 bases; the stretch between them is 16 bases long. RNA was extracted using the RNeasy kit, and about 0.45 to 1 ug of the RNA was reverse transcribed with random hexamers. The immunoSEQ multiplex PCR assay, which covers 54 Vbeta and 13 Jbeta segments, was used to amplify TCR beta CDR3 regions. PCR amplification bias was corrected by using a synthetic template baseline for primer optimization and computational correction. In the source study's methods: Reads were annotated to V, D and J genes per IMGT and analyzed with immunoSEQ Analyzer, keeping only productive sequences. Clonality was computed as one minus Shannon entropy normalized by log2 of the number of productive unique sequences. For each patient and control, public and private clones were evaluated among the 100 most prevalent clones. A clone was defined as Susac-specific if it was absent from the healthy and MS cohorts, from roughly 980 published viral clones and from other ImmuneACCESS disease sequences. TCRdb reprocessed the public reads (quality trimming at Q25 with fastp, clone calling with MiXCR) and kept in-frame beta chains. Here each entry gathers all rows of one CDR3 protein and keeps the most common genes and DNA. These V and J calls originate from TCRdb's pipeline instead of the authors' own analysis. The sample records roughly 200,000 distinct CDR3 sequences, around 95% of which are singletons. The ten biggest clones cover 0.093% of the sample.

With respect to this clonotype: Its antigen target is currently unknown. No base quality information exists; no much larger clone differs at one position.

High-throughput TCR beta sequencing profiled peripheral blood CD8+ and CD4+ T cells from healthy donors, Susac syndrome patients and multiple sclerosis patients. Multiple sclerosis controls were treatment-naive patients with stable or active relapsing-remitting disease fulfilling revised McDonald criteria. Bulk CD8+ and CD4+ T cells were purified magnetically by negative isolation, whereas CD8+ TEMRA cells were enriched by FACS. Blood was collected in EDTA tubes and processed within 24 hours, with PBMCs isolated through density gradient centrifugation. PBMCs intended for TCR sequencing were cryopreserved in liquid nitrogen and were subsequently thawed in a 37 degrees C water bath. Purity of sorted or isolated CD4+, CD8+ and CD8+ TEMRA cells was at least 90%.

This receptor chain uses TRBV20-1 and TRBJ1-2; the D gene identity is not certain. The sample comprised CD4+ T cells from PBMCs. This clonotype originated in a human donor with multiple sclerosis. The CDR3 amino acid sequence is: CSARDLGGAGGYTF. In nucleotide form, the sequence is TGCAGTGCTAGAGATCTCGGCGGAGCTGGGGGCTACACCTTC.